Listed here are 2 T cell receptor beta chains from one sample, sequenced in a study of T cells in Graves' hyperthyroidism and ophthalmopathy. Regions amplified from RNA transcripts were the TCR beta CDR3 regions. The primer set for the first-round RT-PCR of the TCR CDR3 was HTBI. TCRdb re-called the multiplex PCR reads through MiXCR, storing one row per CDR3 protein. The sample lists roughly 400,000 distinct CDR3 sequences, about 15% seen once, with roughly 25% in the top ten. Material: blood. Receptors originate from a woman aged 18-29 years with Graves' hyperthyroidism that later progressed to Graves' ophthalmopathy.

This clonotype was counted a few times. The genes are TRBV30 and TRBJ1-6; D is unclear. The CDR3 loop spans 15 amino acids. Germline values: CDR1 GTSNPN, CDR2 SVGIG (reference sequence). The germline V and J ends were trimmed by 0 bases and 10 bases, with 16 bases remaining between them. The CDR3 region is CAWSVLGQSESPLHF. CDR3 in DNA: TGTGCCTGGAGTGTACTAGGTCAGAGCGAATCACCCCTCCACTTT.

This clonotype occurred a few times. The chain uses TRBV10-3 and TRBJ1-5, with D maybe TRBD1 (6 bases). The V gene's germline CDR1 is ENHRY and CDR2 SYGVKD. The CDR3 covers 16 residues. V was clipped by 4 bases and J by 4 bases, with 17 bases between them. Here the CDR3 reads CAISGGAGAGNQPQHF. Here the CDR3 DNA reads TGTGCCATCAGTGGGGGGGCTGGGGCAGGAAATCAGCCCCAGCATTTT.